This is a list of T cell receptor beta chains from one sample in a study of T cells in Graves' hyperthyroidism and ophthalmopathy. TCRdb re-derived calls from the multiplex PCR reads in MiXCR, one entry per CDR3 protein. The profile shows around 420,000 distinct CDR3 sequences, roughly an eighth of them singletons. Sample: blood. Receptor source: a woman under 30 with Graves' hyperthyroidism. CDR3s include the opening cysteine and the closing phenylalanine or tryptophan. A D gene is named only where the DNA matches it firmly. The size entry is marked missing in some rows and otherwise reads once, few, many or a size class.

D gene	clone size	J gene	V gene	CDR3 DNA	CDR3 protein
TRBD1	many	TRBJ2-3	TRBV27	TGTGCCAGCAGCCCTCGACAGGGCAGCACAGATACGCAGTATTTT	CASSPRQGSTDTQYF
.	.	TRBJ1-1	TRBV4-1	TGCGCCAGCAGCCAAGAAAGGCAGAGGAACACTGAAGCTTTCTTT	CASSQERQRNTEAFF
TRBD1	many	TRBJ2-7	TRBV30	TGTGCCTGGGGCCCCAGGGGGATGTACGAGCAGTACTTC	CAWGPRGMYEQYF
.	many	TRBJ1-6	TRBV6-1	TGTGCCAGCAGTGAAGCGCACTCACCCCTCCACTTT	CASSEAHSPLHF
.	many	TRBJ1-4	TRBV2	TGTGCCAGCAGATTCAGGGCGGGGGCAACTAATGAAAAACTGTTTTTT	CASRFRAGATNEKLFF
TRBD2	many	TRBJ2-3	TRBV3-1	TGTGCCAGCAGCCAAGATCGGGGACTAGCGGGGAGCACAGATACGCAGTATTTT	CASSQDRGLAGSTDTQYF
.	.	TRBJ1-3	TRBV29-1	TGCAGCGTTGAATGGGGGGGTGGAAGTGGAAACACCATATATTTT	CSVEWGGGSGNTIYF
.	few	TRBJ2-7	TRBV4-1	TGCGCCAGCAGCCAAGGGGGTTTAGGGAACTTTGGGCAGTACTTC	CASSQGGLGNFGQYF
.	many	TRBJ1-4	TRBV30	TGTGCCTGTGCCCAGGGCAGTAATGAAAAACTGTTTTTT	CACAQGSNEKLFF
TRBD2	many	TRBJ2-1	TRBV20-1	TGCAGTGCTAGAGACAACTTACTAGCGGACAATGAGCAGTTCTTC	CSARDNLLADNEQFF
.	many	TRBJ1-2	TRBV3-1	TGTGCCAGCAGCCAAGTACGTTCTTATGGCTACACCTTC	CASSQVRSYGYTF
.	many	TRBJ1-1	TRBV14	TGTGCCAGCAGCCAAGAATTGGGGGGGCGGATAGGTACTGAAGCTTTCTTT	CASSQELGGRIGTEAFF
TRBD2	.	TRBJ2-2	TRBV4-1	TGCGCCAGCAGCCGCCTCACCTTGGGAGGGTTCGCCGGGGAGCTGTTTTTT	CASSRLTLGGFAGELFF
TRBD1	.	TRBJ1-1	TRBV12-3/TRBV12-4	TGTGCCAGCAGTTTAGTGGGGGGACAGGGGACTGAAGCTTTCTTT	CASSLVGGQGTEAFF
.	many	TRBJ2-1	TRBV12-3/TRBV12-4	TGTGCCAGCAGTTTGAAAGGACTGCCCAATGAGCAGTTCTTC	CASSLKGLPNEQFF
.	few	TRBJ2-1	TRBV5-1	TGCGCCAGCAGCTGGGGAGGGGACACTGGTTTGTACAATGAGCAGTTCTTC	CASSWGGDTGLYNEQFF
.	.	TRBJ1-5	TRBV6-9	TGTGCCAGCAGTTCTGACAGAAATAGCAATCAGCCCCAGCATTTT	CASSSDRNSNQPQHF
.	many	TRBJ2-3	TRBV20-1	TGCAGTGCTAGGCCATGGAGATTAAGTACAGATACGCAGTATTTT	CSARPWRLSTDTQYF
.	many	TRBJ2-3	TRBV10-3	TGTGCCATCAGTGAGGATAGGCCAGGGGGCACAGATACGCAGTATTTT	CAISEDRPGGTDTQYF
TRBD2	many	TRBJ2-7	TRBV7-6	TGTGCCAGCAGCGACGAGGCTAGCGGGAGGGAGGAGCAGTACTTC	CASSDEASGREEQYF
TRBD2	many	TRBJ2-3	TRBV3-1	TGTGCCAGCAGCCACGTCCTAGCGGAACCAGATACGCAGTATTTT	CASSHVLAEPDTQYF
.	many	TRBJ2-1	TRBV24-1	TGTGCCACTCGGGGGCAGGGCCTCTCCTACAATGAGCAGTTCTTC	CATRGQGLSYNEQFF
TRBD2	few	TRBJ2-1	TRBV29-1	TGCAGCCCGGGGGAGGGACCCCCCTACAATGAGCAGTTCTTC	CSPGEGPPYNEQFF
TRBD2	.	TRBJ2-1	TRBV11-3	TGTGCCAGCAGCTTAGGACGGAGACTAGCGGTCATGAGTGGCAATGAGCAGTTCTTC	CASSLGRRLAVMSGNEQFF
.	few	TRBJ2-2	TRBV27	TGTGCCAGCAGGGGGTTCCGTGGCACCGGGGAGCTGTTTTTT	CASRGFRGTGELFF
TRBD2	many	TRBJ2-2	TRBV12-3/TRBV12-4	TGTGCCAGCCAGCGGGAAGTAAACACCGGGGAGCTGTTTTTT	CASQREVNTGELFF
TRBD2	many	TRBJ2-1	TRBV7-9	TGTGCCAGCAGCCCCGCGGGGGGTGAGCAGTTCTTC	CASSPAGGEQFF
.	many	TRBJ1-2	TRBV12-3/TRBV12-4	TGTGCCAGCAGTTTAGACTCTGACAGCCGGTGGTATGGCTACACCTTC	CASSLDSDSRWYGYTF
TRBD2	.	TRBJ2-2	TRBV9	TGTGCCAGCAGCGTAGGCCCCCTTCCCTACCTAGCGGGAGAGGGCGGGGAGCTGTTTTTT	CASSVGPLPYLAGEGGELFF
TRBD1	many	TRBJ1-2	TRBV7-2	TGTGCCAGCAGCACGCGACAGGGGGCAAGAGGCTACACCTTC	CASSTRQGARGYTF
TRBD2	.	TRBJ2-5	TRBV29-1	TGCAGCGTTGTTGTAGCGGGAGTTAAGGAGACCCAGTACTTC	CSVVVAGVKETQYF
.	few	TRBJ1-5	TRBV6-1	TGTGCCAGCAGTTACCGGGGCCGGTGGCCCCAGCATTTT	CASSYRGRWPQHF
TRBD1	many	TRBJ2-5	TRBV13	TGTGCCAGCAGCACCCGGGACAGGGAAGAGACCCAGTACTTC	CASSTRDREETQYF
.	many	TRBJ2-1	TRBV30	TGTGCCTGGAGTGTACTTGTAGAAAATGAGCAGTTCTTC	CAWSVLVENEQFF
TRBD2	.	TRBJ2-2	TRBV6-6	TGTGCCAGCAGTTACTCGGGACTAGCGGGAGGATTCACCGGGGAGCTGTTTTTT	CASSYSGLAGGFTGELFF
.	many	TRBJ2-7	TRBV5-1	TGCGCCAGCAGAATGAACGGGGAGGCCTACGAGCAGTACTTC	CASRMNGEAYEQYF
.	.	TRBJ1-5	TRBV25-1	TGTGCCAGCAGTGATGGAGAAGGGAGCAATCAGCCCCAGCATTTT	CASSDGEGSNQPQHF
TRBD2	many	TRBJ2-1	TRBV6-4	TGTGCCAGCAGCTTAAGCGGGGAGCGGAATGAGCAGTTCTTC	CASSLSGERNEQFF
TRBD1	.	TRBJ2-1	TRBV19	TGTGCCAGTAGTATTAAGGGGACAGGGGAGCAGTTCTTC	CASSIKGTGEQFF
TRBD1	.	TRBJ1-1	TRBV19	TGTGCCAGTAGTGTTCAGGGGGGTCCTGAAGCTTTCTTT	CASSVQGGPEAFF
.	.	TRBJ1-2	TRBV28	TGTGCCAGCTTCGTGGGGTCTAACTATGGCTACACCTTC	CASFVGSNYGYTF
.	few	TRBJ2-1	TRBV4-3	TGCGCCAGCAGCCAAGATTGGGGGCGGAACAACTACAATGAGCAGTTCTTC	CASSQDWGRNNYNEQFF
.	many	TRBJ2-7	TRBV20-1	TGCAGTGCCACCTACAGGGACTACGAGCAGTACTTC	CSATYRDYEQYF
TRBD1	many	TRBJ2-7	TRBV12-3/TRBV12-4	TGTGCCAGCAGTAACTCAAAGACAGGGGGATTGCACGAGCAGTACTTC	CASSNSKTGGLHEQYF
.	many	TRBJ1-5	TRBV20-1	TGCAGTGCTAGAGATGTGCAGGGGATCAATCAGCCCCAGCATTTT	CSARDVQGINQPQHF